This T cell receptor (beta chain) was retrieved from a study of cytomegalovirus exposure and HLA in healthy donors. Study-wide points: Rare TCR sequences dominated, though some public TCRs recurred in many donors. It was in a later analysis that TCR association rates were seen to vary by HLA locus, highest for DRB1 and lowest for HLA-C. Researchers left out some V segments, among them TRBV6-2 and TRBV6-3, as indistinguishable.

Germline CDR1 reads SGHAT; CDR2 reads FQNNGV. The V end was cut by 5 bases, the J end by 7 bases, with 9 bases between. The CDR3 is 12 amino acids. The study ran its PCR with 60 Vbeta and 13 Jbeta primers. Sequenced by immunoSEQ multiplex PCR; TCRdb stores in-frame clones only, minus some. The table lists 120,000 to 150,000 clones, around 77% of them singletons, with roughly 2% in the top ten. Remarks on this clone: Antigen unknown.

The sequence derives from a man aged 25-45 years in good health and CMV-seronegative. Sequenced material: PBMCs. V usage is TRBV11-2 and J usage is TRBJ1-3; no firm D call. CDR3 nucleotides: TGTGCCAGCAGCCGGTGGAGGAACACCATATATTTT. Residues: CASSRWRNTIYF.